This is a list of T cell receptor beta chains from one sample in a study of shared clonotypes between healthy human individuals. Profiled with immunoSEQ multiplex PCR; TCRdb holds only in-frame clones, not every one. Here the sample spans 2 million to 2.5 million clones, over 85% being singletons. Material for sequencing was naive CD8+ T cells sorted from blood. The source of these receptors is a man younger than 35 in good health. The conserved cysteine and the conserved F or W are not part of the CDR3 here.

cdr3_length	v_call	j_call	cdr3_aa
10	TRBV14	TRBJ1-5	ASSQDAEPQH
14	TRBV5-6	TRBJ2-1	ASSPGLAGIYNEQF
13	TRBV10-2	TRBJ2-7	ASSESLYSPYEQY
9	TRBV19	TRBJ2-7	ASKVGREQY
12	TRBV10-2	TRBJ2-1	ASSPTNSYNEQF
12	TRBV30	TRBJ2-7	AWDRGPKAYEQY
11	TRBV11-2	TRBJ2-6	ASSLSGANVLT
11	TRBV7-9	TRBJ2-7	ASSPQQGYEQY
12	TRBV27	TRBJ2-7	ASSLGQGVYEQY
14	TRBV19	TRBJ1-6	ASSTTGQWISSPLH
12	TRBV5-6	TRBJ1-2	ASSFQGGSYGYT
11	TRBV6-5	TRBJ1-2	ASSLRATKGYT
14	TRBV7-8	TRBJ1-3	ASSNTALYSGNTIY
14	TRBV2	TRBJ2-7	ASSEARAGALYEQY
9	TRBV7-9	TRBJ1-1	ASSLRTEAF
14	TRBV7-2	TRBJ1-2	ASSPSLDRSNYGYT
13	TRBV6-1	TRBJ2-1	ASSVGQGSYNEQF
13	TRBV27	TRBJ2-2	ASSGRQSSTGELF
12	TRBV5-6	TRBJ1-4	ASSWGQGGVKLF
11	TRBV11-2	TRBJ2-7	ASSFSRGFEQY
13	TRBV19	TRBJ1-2	ASSIAPGDIDGYT
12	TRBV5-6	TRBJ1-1	ASRPTGGNTEAF
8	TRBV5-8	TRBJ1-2	ASWWDGYT
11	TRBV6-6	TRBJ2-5	ASSYGAPETQY
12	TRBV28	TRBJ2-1	ASSFLGQGDRQF
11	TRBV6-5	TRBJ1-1	ASSWIAEPEAF
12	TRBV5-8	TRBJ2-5	ASSWSDNQETQY